This T cell receptor beta chain is from a study of T cells after posttransplantation cyclophosphamide. Study-wide results and caveats: TRB clonality was highly associated with recipient CMV seropositivity and reactivation.

A marrow graft followed busulfan-fludarabine conditioning, with cyclophosphamide on days +3 and +4. Ten or more counts support this clone. The antigen remains undetermined. The CDR3 is 14 residues long. Germline-derived CDR1 and CDR2 are MGHDK and SYGVNS. The germline V and J ends were trimmed by 3 bases and 0 bases, with 6 bases remaining between them. Sequencing was performed with immunoSEQ multiplex PCR; in TCRdb, only in-frame clones are kept and a portion is missing. Singletons are absent from the sample, which has 7,000 to 9,500 clones. This rearrangement joins TRBV25-1 to TRBJ1-3; no clear D. The receptor was derived from a male patient aged 50 to 59 who received an allogeneic stem cell transplant from a related donor and was CMV-positive. Some T cells may be the graft donor's. The sample was PBMCs, taken less than 370 days after allogeneic stem cell transplant with posttransplant cyclophosphamide. The CDR3 DNA follows: TGTGCCAGCAGTGATATATTCTCTGGAAACACCATATATTTT. Translating gives CASSDIFSGNTIYF.